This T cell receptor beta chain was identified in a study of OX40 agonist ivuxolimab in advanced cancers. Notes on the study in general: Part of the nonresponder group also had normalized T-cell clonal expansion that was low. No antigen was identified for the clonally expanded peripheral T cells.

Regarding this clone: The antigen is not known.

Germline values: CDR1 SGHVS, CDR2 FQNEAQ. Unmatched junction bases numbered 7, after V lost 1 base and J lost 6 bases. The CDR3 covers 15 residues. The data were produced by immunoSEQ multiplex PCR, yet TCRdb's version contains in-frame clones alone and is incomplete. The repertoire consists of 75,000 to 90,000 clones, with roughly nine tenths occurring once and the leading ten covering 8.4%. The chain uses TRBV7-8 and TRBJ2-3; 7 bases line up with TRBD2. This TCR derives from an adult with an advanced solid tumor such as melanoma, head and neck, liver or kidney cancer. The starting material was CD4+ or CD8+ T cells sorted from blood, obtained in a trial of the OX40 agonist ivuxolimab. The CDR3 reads CASSLVGGSSDTQYF. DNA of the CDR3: TGTGCCAGCAGCTTAGTTGGCGGGAGTTCGGATACGCAGTATTTT.